This T cell receptor beta chain emerged from a study of cytomegalovirus exposure and HLA in healthy donors. About this clone: Its matching antigen is unknown.

Study results and caveats: TCR beta V- and J-gene trimming, according to a later analysis, was linked to a missense DCLRE1C variant. Most TCR sequences proved rare, with some public TCRs found in many donors. Presence/absence analyses rested on an assumption that sequencing depth was roughly uniform across donors. The likely origin of a cluster of highly shared sequence variants was a sequencing artifact.

Primers: 60 Vbeta forward and 13 Jbeta reverse. The data were produced by immunoSEQ multiplex PCR, yet TCRdb's version contains in-frame clones alone and is incomplete. The repertoire consists of over 100,000 clones, with less than 85% occurring once and the leading ten covering approximately 2%. The germline V gene encodes CDR1 SGHAT and CDR2 FQNNGV. The V end was cut by 5 bases, the J end by 8 bases, with 7 bases between. This CDR3 contains 11 residues. The chain links TRBV11-2 to TRBJ2-4; D is undetermined. The specimen was PBMCs. The source of this sequence is a woman between 35 and 50 years old in good health and CMV-seropositive. CDR3 region: CASSQSDIQYF. Here the CDR3 DNA reads TGTGCCAGCAGCCAGTCTGACATTCAGTACTTC.